These T cell receptor beta chains were read from a single sample in a study of blood T cells in healthy people across ages. TCRdb re-derived calls from the 5' RACE reads in MiXCR, one entry per CDR3 protein. The table records some 850,000 distinct CDR3 sequences, roughly 26% of them present only once. These data also formed part of another study, on T cells of mothers and their children.

The material sequenced was blood. These TCRs come from a boy under 18 in good health. CDR3s include the opening cysteine and the closing phenylalanine or tryptophan. A D gene is named only where the DNA matches it firmly. Size values are once, few and many counts, or a class for expanded clones, and some rows have none.

NA | TRBJ2-5 | NA | TRBV5-5 | CASSATGQETQYF | TGTGCCAGCAGCGCGACAGGCCAAGAGACCCAGTACTTC
TRBD1 | TRBJ2-7 | few | TRBV7-2 | CASSSQPLDRGQWYEQYF | TGTGCCAGCAGCTCCCAACCCTTGGACAGGGGGCAATGGTACGAGCAGTACTTC
TRBD1 | TRBJ2-3 | few | TRBV7-3 | CASSPSPTGGADTQYF | TGTGCCAGCAGCCCCTCCCCGACAGGGGGCGCAGATACGCAGTATTTT
NA | TRBJ2-2 | NA | TRBV7-2 | CASSLSRTTGELFF | TGTGCCAGCAGCCTATCCCGGACGACCGGGGAGCTGTTTTTT
NA | TRBJ1-2 | few | TRBV7-9 | CASSLWGNGYTF | TGTGCCAGCAGCTTATGGGGGAATGGCTACACCTTC
NA | TRBJ2-1 | NA | TRBV6-6 | CASNHGDGEQFF | TGTGCCAGCAATCACGGGGATGGTGAGCAGTTCTTC
NA | TRBJ2-6 | few | TRBV5-1 | CASSLFRAGANVLTF | TGCGCCAGCAGCTTGTTCAGGGCTGGGGCCAACGTCCTGACTTTC
NA | TRBJ1-1 | few | TRBV9 | CASSVEGLPVEAFF | TGTGCCAGCAGCGTAGAGGGCCTACCCGTTGAAGCTTTCTTT
NA | TRBJ1-6 | few | TRBV7-3 | CASSLYSGYSPLHF | TGTGCCAGCAGCTTATACAGCGGGTATTCACCCCTCCACTTT
NA | TRBJ2-2 | NA | TRBV25-1 | CASRDSRGAGAGELFF | TGTGCCAGCAGAGACTCAAGAGGGGCCGGCGCCGGGGAGCTGTTTTTT
TRBD2 | TRBJ2-1 | NA | TRBV6-1 | CASSTPGGRGGNYEQFF | TGTGCCAGCAGTACCCCCGGGGGGCGGGGGGGCAACTATGAGCAGTTCTTC
NA | TRBJ2-2 | NA | TRBV12-5 | CASGRGGFNTGELFF | TGTGCTAGTGGGAGAGGGGGTTTCAACACCGGGGAGCTGTTTTTT
NA | TRBJ1-2 | NA | TRBV6-5 | CASSPRLGSNYGYTF | TGTGCCAGCAGTCCTCGCTTGGGCTCCAACTATGGCTACACCTTC
TRBD1 | TRBJ2-5 | NA | TRBV6-1 | CASSEMGQAYGQYF | TGTGCCAGCAGTGAAATGGGACAGGCCTACGGACAGTACTTC